Following are 20 T cell receptor beta chains from one sample sequenced in a study of T cells after yellow fever vaccination. MiXCR, applied by TCRdb to the 5' RACE reads, yields one record per CDR3 protein. The data hold 340,000 or so distinct CDR3 sequences, with around 13% observed a single time. Specimen: CD4+ T cells sorted from PBMCs, collected 15 days after the yellow fever booster vaccination. The receptors stem from a young man who received the YFV17D yellow fever vaccine.

The chain employs TRBV7-2 and TRBJ2-3; 12 nucleotides align to TRBD2. This CDR3 is built from 15 residues. Germline-derived CDR1 and CDR2 are SGHTA and FQGNSA. Trimming removed 5 bases from V and 7 bases from J; junction bases left unmatched: 7. The CDR3 loop reads CASSRTSGAHNTQYF. The CDR3 DNA follows: TGTGCCAGCAGCCGGACTAGCGGGGCGCACAATACGCAGTATTTT.

The CDR3 DNA is TGTGCCAGCAGTGGACTCGGACAGGCGGGCGGCTACACCTTC. It specifies CASSGLGQAGGYTF. The chain couples TRBV2 to TRBJ1-2; 7 bases map to TRBD1. The CDR3 consists of 14 residues. Unmatched junction bases numbered 10, after V lost 4 bases and J lost 8 bases. Per the germline V gene, CDR1 is SNHLY and CDR2 is FYNNEI.

The chain couples TRBV5-5 to TRBJ2-7; 7 bases are a match to TRBD2. Per the germline V gene, CDR1 is SGHKS and CDR2 is YYEKEE (reference sequence). The CDR3 is 15 residues long. The ends lost 0 bases at V and 3 bases at J; junction bases unmatched: 6. CDR3 coding DNA: TGTGCCAGCAGCTTGGCCCCGGGGGGTAGCTACGAGCAGTACGTC. Translation gives CASSLAPGGSYEQYV.

The chain employs TRBV20-1 and TRBJ2-3, with D uncertain. Germline CDR1 is DFQATT and CDR2 is SNEGSKA (reference sequence). Between the trimmed V and J ends, which lost 3 bases and 6 bases, there was a span of 13 bases. This CDR3 contains 13 residues. Here the CDR3 reads CSASQSLRDTQYF. The CDR3 region has the DNA TGCAGTGCTAGTCAGTCGCTAAGGGATACGCAGTATTTT.

This chain uses TRBV5-1 with TRBJ1-6; 9 bases line up with TRBD1. The CDR3 runs 15 residues. The germline V gene encodes CDR1 SGHRS and CDR2 YFSETQ. The V and J ends lost 0 bases and 8 bases, in that order; junction bases with no gene match: 3. CDR3 residues: CASSLAWTGDSPLHF. CDR3 sequence (DNA): TGCGCCAGCAGCTTGGCCTGGACAGGGGATTCACCCCTCCACTTT.

This clonotype was seen only a few times. The chain carries TRBV19 and TRBJ1-5, with D maybe TRBD1 (5 bases). The germline V and J ends were trimmed by 7 bases and 5 bases, with 18 bases remaining between them. CDR1 and CDR2 (germline): LNHDA, SQIVND (reference sequence). The CDR3 extends over 15 amino acids. The CDR3 reads CASTSGLGRDQPQHF. The CDR3, as DNA: TGTGCCAGTACCTCCGGGCTGGGCAGGGATCAGCCCCAGCATTTT.

This clonotype was seen only a few times. The chain couples TRBV24-1 to TRBJ2-2, with 11 bases identical to TRBD1. V lost 10 bases and J lost 5; bases outside the gene matches: 2. The CDR3 totals 13 residues. CDR1 and CDR2 (germline): KGHDR, SFDVKD. The DNA of the CDR3 is TGTGCCACTGGACAGGGGGCAACCGGGGAGCTGTTTTTT. This codes for CATGQGATGELFF.

The chain carries TRBV6-6 and TRBJ2-7; D gene ambiguous. The CDR3 totals 14 residues. Germline values: CDR1 MNHNY, CDR2 SVGAGI (reference sequence). V lost 2 bases and J 3 bases, leaving 11 bases between the germline ends. The CDR3 here is CASSYRPGGYEQYV. The CDR3 DNA is TGTGCCAGCAGTTACCGTCCAGGTGGCTACGAGCAGTACGTC.

This clonotype appeared many times. The V call is TRBV5-1, the J call TRBJ1-1; no clear D. This CDR3 has 14 amino acids. Germline lookup yields CDR1 SGHRS and CDR2 YFSETQ. With 1 base removed from V and 1 base from J, the gap between germline ends came to 8 bases. As DNA, the CDR3 is TGCGCCAGCAGCTTGTTCGACCCGAACACTGAAGCTTTCTTT. Translation: CASSLFDPNTEAFF.

The sample holds many counts of this clonotype. The gene calls are TRBV5-1 and TRBJ1-2; D is ambiguous. Germline assignment: CDR1 SGHRS and CDR2 YFSETQ. The CDR3 has 16 amino acids. The V gene lost 4 bases and the J gene lost 0 bases, with 16 bases spanning the gap. In nucleotides, the CDR3 is TGCGCCAGCAGCGACATCCCAGGAGACCCTAACTATGGCTACACCTTC. This gives the protein CASSDIPGDPNYGYTF.

The rearrangement links TRBV2 to TRBJ2-1; the D is unclear. The germline V gene has CDR1 SNHLY and CDR2 FYNNEI. The CDR3 runs to 12 residues. V lost 6 bases, J lost 4 bases, and 7 bases lay in between. CDR3 sequence (DNA): TGTGCCAGCAGAGCCAATTACAATGAGCAGTTCTTC. It is translated as CASRANYNEQFF. Drawing the rest from reference TRBV2 and TRBJ2-1, the complete variable domain is EPEVTQTPSHQVTQMGQEVILRCVPISNHLYFYWYRQILGQKVEFLVSFYNNEISEKSEIFDDQFSVERPDGSNFTLKIRSTKLEDSAMYFCASRANYNEQFFGPGTRLTVL.

J is TRBJ2-5 and V is TRBV3-1; TRBD2 agrees at 7 bases. J was trimmed by 4 bases and V by 2 bases; bases with no gene match: 4. CDR1 is LGHDT, CDR2 YNNKEL, per germline (reference sequence). CDR3 length: 14 amino acids. The CDR3 reads CASSQPGLPETQYF. CDR3 DNA: TGTGCCAGCAGCCAACCGGGACTACCAGAGACCCAGTACTTC.

The V call is TRBV5-4, the J call TRBJ1-2; TRBD1 matches 10 bases. V shed 4 bases, J shed 3 bases, and the junction held 3 bases outside the gene matches. Germline CDR1 reads SGHNT; CDR2 reads YYREEE (reference sequence). The CDR3 sequence is 14 residues long. CDR3 in DNA: TGTGCCAGCAGCCCCGGGACAGGGGACTATGGCTACACCTTC. Amino acid sequence: CASSPGTGDYGYTF. Together with reference TRBV5-4 and TRBJ1-2, the CDR3 gives the full variable domain: ETGVTQSPTHLIKTRGQQVTLRCSSQSGHNTVSWYQQALGQGPQFIFQYYREEENGRGNFPPRFSGLQFPNYSSELNVNALELDDSALYLCASSPGTGDYGYTFGSGTRLTVV.

This clonotype appeared a few times. The chain has TRBV7-2 and TRBJ2-7; the D is unclear. Germline CDR1 SGHTA, CDR2 FQGNSA. The CDR3 has 14 amino acids. Trimming stripped 4 bases from V and 0 bases from J, with 10 bases between. This chain's CDR3 is CASSSLLGSYEQYF. The CDR3 DNA reads TGTGCCAGCAGCTCCCTGTTGGGCTCCTACGAGCAGTACTTC.

This clonotype was seen a few times. One end of the junction fails to match germline, which may point to a read error. The rearrangement links TRBV10-2 to TRBJ1-1; 7 bases line up with TRBD1. Germline assignment: CDR1 WSHSY and CDR2 SAAADI. The CDR3 contains 15 residues. The CDR3 DNA follows: TGCGCCAGCAGCAGACAGGGAAGGGCCCGTTCCCTTTCTCTCTTT. This codes for CASSRQGRARSLSLF.

This clonotype was seen a few times. This sequence joins TRBV19 and TRBJ2-1; D possibly corresponds to TRBD1 (5 bases). CDR3 length: 15 amino acids. Germline V gives CDR1 LNHDA, CDR2 SQIVND (reference sequence). Trimming cost V 3 bases and J 0 bases, with 9 bases left between them. The CDR3 loop is CASSMFDSSYNEQFF. CDR3 coding DNA: TGTGCCAGTAGTATGTTCGACAGCTCCTACAATGAGCAGTTCTTC.

This clonotype was picked up a small number of times. The rearrangement joins TRBV7-9 to TRBJ2-5; the D gene could be TRBD1 or TRBD2 (5 bases each). The V end lost 6 bases, the J end lost 4 bases, and 18 bases lay between the germline ends. Germline values: CDR1 SEHNR, CDR2 FQNEAQ (reference sequence). The CDR3 consists of 15 residues. Here the CDR3 DNA reads TGTGCCAGCAGGGAGGTGGAAGACAGCCGAGAGACCCAGTACTTC. Encoded protein: CASREVEDSRETQYF.

The CDR3: CASSPTRTSGNTDTQYF. CDR3 sequence (DNA): TGTGCCAGCAGTCCTACGAGGACTAGCGGTAACACAGATACGCAGTATTTT. The V gene is TRBV6-2 or TRBV6-3, the J gene TRBJ2-3; 10 bases match TRBD2. The ends lost 5 bases at V and 2 bases at J; junction bases unmatched: 10. The CDR3 extends over 17 amino acids. CDR1 and CDR2 from the germline V gene are MNHEY and SVGEGT.

The table lists this clonotype with a few counts. This chain connects TRBV12-3 or TRBV12-4 to TRBJ2-1, with D unclear. Trimming removed 7 bases from V and 4 bases from J, with 14 bases in between. This CDR3 is built from 14 residues. The CDR3 DNA is TGTGCCAGCAAAGCGCAGACCCTTTACAATGAGCAGTTCTTC. It encodes CASKAQTLYNEQFF.

This clonotype was seen a handful of times. The V gene is TRBV9, the J gene TRBJ1-2; D ambiguous. V lost 0 bases to trimming and J lost 3 bases, with 6 bases between them. CDR3 size: 13 residues. Germline assignment: CDR1 SGDLS and CDR2 YYNGEE. The CDR3 DNA follows: TGTGCCAGCAGCGTAGTACAAGACTATGGCTACACCTTC. It specifies CASSVVQDYGYTF.